This T cell receptor beta chain comes out of a study of neurological immune-mediated disorders. This clonotype was detected many times. V dropped 5 bases and J dropped 2 bases, with 10 bases sitting between them. Germline CDR1 and CDR2: DFQATT and SNEGSKA (reference sequence). This CDR3 comprises 12 residues. MiXCR was run by TCRdb on the 5' RACE reads, yielding one entry per CDR3 protein. Here the sample spans tens of thousands of distinct CDR3 sequences, about 9.4% being singletons. This chain connects TRBV20-1 to TRBJ2-7; D gene ambiguous. This clonotype was obtained from a man aged 40-50 years in good health. The material sequenced was PBMCs. In DNA, the CDR3 is TGCAGTGCTTTCGGGCCCACCTACGAGCAGTACTTC. Its translation: CSAFGPTYEQYF.